The source of this T cell receptor beta chain is a study of blood T cells in healthy people across ages. Germline V gives CDR1 SGHDT, CDR2 YYEEEE. CDR3 length equals 17 residues. Deletions cut 0 bases from V and 6 bases from J, with 18 bases between. The authors ran a second PCR of 7 to 11 cycles using a sample-barcoded 5' primer and a J-beta primer mix. The authors tagged each cDNA molecule using a template-switch adaptor with 12 random nucleotides. TCRdb re-called the 5' RACE reads through MiXCR, storing one row per CDR3 protein. The sample has 1.5 million to 2 million distinct CDR3 sequences, roughly 27% seen once. Healthy Caucasians from Russia aged about 6 to 95 served as donors.

The sequence derives from a woman aged 30 to 39 in good health. V is TRBV5-6 and J is TRBJ2-2; D not certain. Sequenced sample: blood. The chain's CDR3 is CASSLDNHGPQSGELFF. The CDR3 nucleotides read TGTGCCAGCAGCTTGGATAATCATGGACCTCAATCCGGGGAGCTGTTTTTT.